This record covers a single T cell receptor (beta chain). What it recognizes is unknown. The CDR3 consists of 15 residues. The V gene's germline CDR1 is SGHRS and CDR2 YFSETQ. V lost 2 bases and J 3 bases, leaving 11 bases between the germline ends. Via MiXCR, TCRdb re-called the 5' RACE reads, giving one row per CDR3 protein. This sample carries around 50,000 distinct CDR3 sequences, less than 8.5% of them seen once, and the ten largest clones take 13%. These data originate in a study of spatial heterogeneity in lung cancer. Study at large: Sequence detection consistently recorded a greater number of beta-chain than alpha-chain sequences.

The study, taken as a whole, reports: Compared with follow-up, resection was when ubiquitous expanded tumor TCRs appeared in blood more.

The time point denotes: sample taken at primary tumor resection. Whole RNA from tumor, nontumor lung or frozen PBMC was sequenced unsorted. The 70 or so donors had untreated early-stage non-small cell lung cancer. This specimen was PBMCs, taken at surgery. The rearrangement joins TRBV5-1 to TRBJ1-4; a weak D match, TRBD1 (5 bases). The sequence was obtained from a female donor with early-stage non-small cell lung cancer. CDR3 DNA: TGCGCCAGCAGCTTACGACAGCCGGCTAATGAAAAACTGTTTTTT. This sequence encodes CASSLRQPANEKLFF.